This T cell receptor (beta chain) was identified in a study of cytomegalovirus exposure and HLA in healthy donors. Sequencing used immunoSEQ multiplex PCR; TCRdb keeps in-frame clones, though not all of them. This sample has about 170,000 clones, with just under 90% found just once. This clone was counted a few times. The germline gives CDR1 KGHSH, CDR2 LQKENI. The CDR3 contains 15 residues. The germline V and J ends were trimmed by 2 bases and 6 bases, with 14 bases remaining between them. The V and J genes are TRBV18 and TRBJ1-5; D unclear. The sample consisted of PBMCs. The origin of this receptor is a woman between 18 and 29 years old in good health and CMV-seropositive. The CDR3 region is CASSPEAATSQPQHF. CDR3 nucleotides: TGTGCCAGCTCACCAGAGGCTGCTACTAGTCAGCCCCAGCATTTT.